The rows below give T cell receptor beta chains drawn from one sample of a study of a mutant IDH1 vaccine in newly diagnosed glioma. For these receptors, no antigen is known. Data came from immunoSEQ multiplex PCR; TCRdb stores just in-frame clones and leaves some out. Counted here are 90,000 to 100,000 clones, approximately 89% occurring once; the ten biggest clones make up 0.77%. The specimen comprised PBMCs, sampled from a glioma patient whose treatment included an IDH1 peptide vaccine. The receptors shown here come from a woman in her 50s with glioma. Each CDR3 is given with its conserved first and last residue. A D gene is named only where the DNA matches it firmly. Size is omitted from some rows. Given values are once, few, many or a class for expanded clones.

v_gene	abundance	d_gene	j_gene	CDR3nt	CDR3aa
TRBV5-1	-	TRBD2	TRBJ2-5	TGCGCCAGCAGCTTGGGTCTAGCGGGAGAAGAGACCCAGTACTTC	CASSLGLAGEETQYF
TRBV2	-	-	TRBJ2-5	TGTGCCAGCAGTGAGGCCAACGGGTGGGAGACCCAGTACTTC	CASSEANGWETQYF
TRBV30	-	TRBD1	TRBJ1-3	TGTGCCTGGAGTTCAACAGGGGGCTCTGGAAACACCATATATTTT	CAWSSTGGSGNTIYF
TRBV7-8	once	-	TRBJ1-5	TGTGCCAGCAGCTTAGACAGTATTTATAGCAATCAGCCCCAGCATTTT	CASSLDSIYSNQPQHF
TRBV10-3	once	-	TRBJ1-5	TGTGCCATCAGTGAGTTGCGGACGGATCAGCCCCAGCATTTT	CAISELRTDQPQHF
TRBV9	-	TRBD1	TRBJ1-2	TGTGCCAGCAGCCCTCAGGGGGGGTATGGCTACACCTTC	CASSPQGGYGYTF
TRBV9	-	-	TRBJ2-7	TGTGCCAGCAGCCCGGACTCCTACGAGCAGTACTTC	CASSPDSYEQYF
TRBV4-2	-	TRBD2	TRBJ2-7	TGTGCCAGCAGCCAAGATCCAGCGGGAGGTACCTACGAGCAGTACTTC	CASSQDPAGGTYEQYF
TRBV5-1	few	TRBD2	TRBJ2-3	TGCGCCAGCAGCCCCGGACTAGCGGGAGGGCCAGCTGTAGATACGCAGTATTTT	CASSPGLAGGPAVDTQYF
TRBV10-2	-	-	TRBJ2-3	TGCGCCAGCAGTAGGGTTTCCTCCACAGATACGCAGTATTTT	CASSRVSSTDTQYF
TRBV30	-	-	TRBJ2-7	TGTGCCTGGAGGCCGGTAGGAAGTATCTACGAGCAGTACTTC	CAWRPVGSIYEQYF
TRBV5-4	-	-	TRBJ2-7	TGTGCCAGCAGCCACCGGGACATAAACGAGCAGTACTTC	CASSHRDINEQYF
TRBV5-5	-	-	TRBJ2-7	TGTGCCAGCAGCTTGATTGGTGCCGAGCAGTACTTC	CASSLIGAEQYF